Below are 30 T cell receptor beta chains sequenced from a single sample in a study of shared clonotypes between healthy human individuals. TCRdb's table, derived via immunoSEQ multiplex PCR, lists solely in-frame clones and lacks some. The sample includes 600,000 to 800,000 clones, over 55% of them seen just once. The sequencing sample was made of memory CD4+ T cells sorted from blood. Subset in this sample: CD45RA-negative fraction. The source is a woman in her 30s in good health.

This clone occurred a few times. The rearrangement links TRBV18 to TRBJ1-1, with TRBD1 matching 7 bases. CDR1 is KGHSH, CDR2 LQKENI, per germline. The CDR3 sequence is 14 residues long. Germline trimming cut 3 bases from V and 8 bases from J; bases unmatched to any gene: 9. Here the CDR3 reads CASSPDTRQGEAFF. In DNA form, the CDR3 reads TGTGCCAGCTCACCCGATACTCGACAGGGAGAAGCTTTCTTT.

The chain has TRBV5-1 and TRBJ1-5; D not resolved. The germline gives CDR1 SGHRS, CDR2 YFSETQ. This CDR3 contains 16 residues. Trimming removed 4 bases from V and 1 base from J, with 15 bases in between. The CDR3 reads CASSPGGPLSNQPQHF. Written as DNA, the CDR3 is TGCGCCAGCAGCCCTGGAGGTCCCCTGAGCAATCAGCCCCAGCATTTT.

The chain joins TRBV5-1 to TRBJ2-7, with 7 bases fitting TRBD1. Germline V lookup: CDR1 SGHRS, CDR2 YFSETQ. V dropped 5 bases and J dropped 2; count of bases not matched to a gene: 7. The length of the CDR3 is 14 residues. CDR3: CASREGGLTYEQYF. CDR3 in DNA: TGCGCCAGCAGGGAAGGGGGCTTAACCTACGAGCAGTACTTC.

CDR3 DNA: TGTGCCAGCAGCTTGTCGGCTAGCGGCGAACAAAAGCAGTTCTTC. It specifies CASSLSASGEQKQFF. V is TRBV5-4 and J is TRBJ2-1, with 7 bases aligning to TRBD2. V was pared by 1 base and J by 11 bases, with 12 bases of the junction left unmatched. CDR3 length equals 15 residues. Germline CDR1 reads SGHNT; CDR2 reads YYREEE (reference sequence). The full variable domain, in which reference TRBV5-4 and TRBJ2-1 provide the parts outside the CDR3, is ETGVTQSPTHLIKTRGQQVTLRCSSQSGHNTVSWYQQALGQGPQFIFQYYREEENGRGNFPPRFSGLQFPNYSSELNVNALELDDSALYLCASSLSASGEQKQFFGPGTRLTVL.

The V call is TRBV19, the J call TRBJ2-2; 14 bases align to TRBD2. With 5 bases clipped from V and 8 bases from J, the junction kept 7 bases outside the gene matches. The CDR3 is 16 residues long. From germline, CDR1 is LNHDA and CDR2 SQIVND (reference sequence). CDR3 sequence: CASSPRTSGRFGELFF. CDR3 nucleotide sequence: TGTGCCAGTAGTCCACGGACTAGCGGGAGGTTTGGGGAGCTGTTTTTT.

This chain joins TRBV28 and TRBJ2-1; D is perhaps TRBD2 (6 bases). The germline V gene has CDR1 MDHEN and CDR2 SYDVKM. The CDR3 is made up of 14 amino acids. Deletions cut 5 bases from V and 7 bases from J, with 15 bases between. This chain's CDR3 is CASSPPGARNEQFF. CDR3 in DNA: TGTGCCAGCAGTCCCCCGGGAGCTAGGAATGAGCAGTTCTTC.

This clone has a handful of counts. J is TRBJ1-1 and V is TRBV5-5; D is undetermined. The CDR3 is 12 amino acids. Trimming removed 1 base at V and 5 bases at J, with 6 bases between. Per germline, CDR1 SGHKS and CDR2 YYEKEE (reference sequence). CDR3 sequence: CASSLKGTEAFF. The CDR3 nucleotides are TGTGCCAGCAGCTTGAAGGGTACTGAAGCTTTCTTT. Drawing the rest from reference TRBV5-5 and TRBJ1-1, the complete variable domain is DAGVTQSPTHLIKTRGQQVTLRCSPISGHKSVSWYQQVLGQGPQFIFQYYEKEERGRGNFPDRFSARQFPNYSSELNVNALLLGDSALYLCASSLKGTEAFFGQGTRLTVV.

This clone was detected many times. V and J are TRBV7-3 and TRBJ2-1; TRBD2 matches at 10 bases. J was trimmed by 9 bases and V by 2 bases; bases with no gene match: 4. This CDR3 has 14 amino acids. CDR1 is SGHTA and CDR2 is FQGTGA in the germline V gene. The CDR3 DNA is TGTGCCAGCAGCTTAGGTAGCGGGAGGTTTGAGCAGTTCTTC. It translates to CASSLGSGRFEQFF.

V and J are TRBV4-1 and TRBJ2-7; 10 nucleotides match TRBD1. The V segment lost 4 bases and the J segment 3 bases; nucleotides outside the gene matches: 6. Germline V gives CDR1 MGHRA, CDR2 YSYEKL. This CDR3 comprises 15 residues. The CDR3 protein is CASSLSGTGVYEQYF. The CDR3 DNA is TGCGCCAGCAGCCTTAGCGGGACAGGGGTCTACGAGCAGTACTTC.

The rearrangement uses TRBV14 and TRBJ2-2; no reliable D call. The length of the CDR3 is 15 residues. Looked up from germline, CDR1 is SGHDN and CDR2 is FVKESK. The germline V and J ends were trimmed by 4 bases and 4 bases, with 13 bases remaining between them. The CDR3 bases are TGTGCCAGCAGCCCGCCTCGCGGTGTCACCGGGGAGCTGTTTTTT. The encoded protein is CASSPPRGVTGELFF.

A note on this clone: Additional DNA sequences in this sample encode the identical CDR3. The rearrangement joins TRBV27 to TRBJ2-7; D gene unclear. Deletions cut 0 bases from V and 6 bases from J, with 9 bases between. There are 13 residues in the CDR3. In germline, CDR1 is MNHEY, CDR2 SMNVEV (reference sequence). The CDR3 nucleotides read TGTGCCAGCAGTTTATCGCAGGTAGGCGAGCAGTACTTC. It specifies CASSLSQVGEQYF.

The V call is TRBV27, the J call TRBJ2-4, with D unclear. The CDR3 is made up of 16 amino acids. With 2 bases removed from V and 0 bases from J, the gap between germline ends came to 11 bases. CDR1 MNHEY and CDR2 SMNVEV come from the germline V gene (reference sequence). CDR3 sequence: CASSLEAALAKNIQYF. In nucleotides, the CDR3 is TGTGCCAGCAGTTTAGAAGCCGCCCTAGCCAAAAACATTCAGTACTTC.

The chain joins TRBV9 to TRBJ1-1; D is unresolved. The CDR3 runs 13 residues. Germline values: CDR1 SGDLS, CDR2 YYNGEE. V gave up 0 bases and J gave up 3 bases, with 6 bases separating them. The DNA of the CDR3 is TGTGCCAGCAGCGTAGAAGCGTACACTGAAGCTTTCTTT. It codes for CASSVEAYTEAFF.

The chain has TRBV19 and TRBJ2-7; D is uncertain. The germline V gene encodes CDR1 LNHDA and CDR2 SQIVND (reference sequence). Between the trimmed V and J ends, which lost 5 bases and 6 bases, there was a span of 17 bases. The CDR3 spans 14 residues. For the CDR3, the DNA is TGTGCCAGTAGTCAGAGCTTCTCAGGTGCCGAGCAGTACTTC. Its protein product is CASSQSFSGAEQYF.

The genes are TRBV19 and TRBJ1-1, with 7 nucleotides matching TRBD1. J lost 3 bases, V lost 9 bases, and 7 bases had no gene match. Germline values: CDR1 LNHDA, CDR2 SQIVND (reference sequence). This CDR3 comprises 13 residues. CDR3 in amino acids: CASITTGDTEAFF. CDR3 bases: TGTGCCAGCATTACTACAGGGGACACTGAAGCTTTCTTT.

The sample holds one count of this clone. V and J are TRBV28 and TRBJ2-3; a weak D match, TRBD1 (6 bases). Looked up from germline, CDR1 is MDHEN and CDR2 is SYDVKM. The CDR3 contains 17 residues. V lost 5 bases and J 1 base, leaving 19 bases between the germline ends. CDR3 sequence reads: CASSGNRAVLGTDTQYF. Here the CDR3 DNA reads TGTGCCAGCAGTGGCAACAGGGCGGTCTTGGGCACAGATACGCAGTATTTT. Full variable domain (remainder filled in from reference TRBV28 and TRBJ2-3): DVKVTQSSRYLVKRTGEKVFLECVQDMDHENMFWYRQDPGLGLRLIYFSYDVKMKEKGDIPEGYSVSREKKERFSLILESASTNQTSMYLCASSGNRAVLGTDTQYFGPGTRLTVL.

This chain uses TRBV28 with TRBJ1-2, with 10 bases lining up with TRBD1. The length of the CDR3 is 17 residues. Germline V gene data show CDR1 as MDHEN and CDR2 as SYDVKM. Trimming took 6 bases from V and 4 from J; bases not matched to a gene: 14. This chain's CDR3 is CASSLRQGAPILYGYTF. The CDR3 region has the DNA TGTGCCAGCAGCTTACGACAGGGGGCGCCGATCCTCTATGGCTACACCTTC.

The chain uses TRBV4-2 and TRBJ2-2; possible D gene TRBD2, 6 bases. The CDR3 extends over 15 amino acids. From germline, CDR1 is LGHNA and CDR2 YNFKEQ. Trimming removed 0 bases from V and 6 bases from J, with 11 bases in between. The CDR3 sequence is CASSQDLSGPGELFF. CDR3 coding DNA: TGTGCCAGCAGCCAAGATTTGAGCGGGCCCGGGGAGCTGTTTTTT.

The CDR3 here is CASSPIGLAGVLFDEQFF. CDR3 sequence (DNA): TGTGCCAGCAGTCCCATCGGACTAGCGGGAGTTTTATTCGATGAGCAGTTCTTC. V and J are TRBV27 and TRBJ2-1, with 13 bases aligning to TRBD2. V was clipped by 5 bases and J by 8 bases; unmatched bases: 15. The CDR3 totals 18 residues. Looked up from germline, CDR1 is MNHEY and CDR2 is SMNVEV (reference sequence).

This chain uses TRBV28 with TRBJ2-3; a possible D gene is TRBD2 (5 bases). V lost 8 bases and J 4 bases, leaving 13 bases between the germline ends. CDR1 MDHEN and CDR2 SYDVKM come from the germline V gene. The CDR3 runs 13 residues. The CDR3 coding sequence is TGTGCCAGCCGTGGCGGGCCCGCAGATACGCAGTATTTT. Amino acid sequence: CASRGGPADTQYF.

V is TRBV29-1 and J is TRBJ2-5, with TRBD2 matching 9 bases. The J call may be in error: the DNA end matches TRBJ2-7 better. Germline CDR1 and CDR2: SQVTM and ANQGSEA. This CDR3 is 14 amino acids long. The CDR3 DNA is TGCAGCGTGGCGAGGACTAGCGATGGCTACGAGCAGTACTTC. As protein: CSVARTSDGYEQYF.

On this clone itself: The same CDR3 also results from other DNA sequences found in this sample. CDR3 amino acids: CASSSQGRMNTEAFF. CDR3 DNA: TGTGCCAGCAGCTCACAGGGGCGGATGAACACTGAAGCTTTCTTT. V is TRBV7-2 and J is TRBJ1-1, with 7 bases fitting TRBD1. Germline V gene sequence: CDR1 SGHTA, CDR2 FQGNSA. This CDR3 spans 15 amino acids. The J segment lost 0 bases and the V segment lost 4 bases, leaving 5 bases of the junction unmatched.

The chain recombines TRBV28 with TRBJ1-3, with D possibly being TRBD1 (6 bases). The V gene's germline CDR1 is MDHEN and CDR2 SYDVKM. V was trimmed by 7 bases and J by 2 bases, leaving 15 bases between them. This CDR3 spans 15 amino acids. The CDR3 here is CASKFTGLPGNTIYF. CDR3 nucleotides: TGTGCCAGCAAGTTCACAGGGCTCCCTGGAAACACCATATATTTT.

This chain joins TRBV7-8 and TRBJ2-5, with 12 bases fitting TRBD1. The DNA end lines up better with TRBJ2-7; the J call may be wrong. This CDR3 has 14 amino acids. CDR1 and CDR2 from the germline V gene are SGHVS and FQNEAQ. As DNA, the CDR3 is TGTGCCAGCAGGTCGGGACAGGGGGCTGCCGAGCAGTACTTC. Protein sequence: CASRSGQGAAEQYF.

The sample holds many counts of this clone. The V call is TRBV7-8, the J call TRBJ2-1; no firm D call. Germline V gene data show CDR1 as SGHVS and CDR2 as FQNEAQ. The CDR3 length is 14 residues. The V gene lost 3 bases and the J gene lost 3 bases, with 9 bases spanning the gap. The CDR3 loop reads CASSLVRVYNEQFF. The CDR3 DNA follows: TGTGCCAGCAGCTTGGTAAGGGTCTACAATGAGCAGTTCTTC.

CDR3 nucleotide sequence: TGTGCCAGCAGCACCCAGGGGTACGAGCAGTACTTC. This codes for CASSTQGYEQYF. The chain combines TRBV11-2 with TRBJ2-5; maybe TRBD1 (6 bases). The J call is doubtful: the DNA matches TRBJ2-7 better. This CDR3 is 12 amino acids long. The germline CDR1 and CDR2 sequences are SGHAT and FQNNGV.

There are a few counts of this clone. This chain links TRBV4-2 with TRBJ2-3; 7 bases are a match to TRBD2. In germline, CDR1 is LGHNA, CDR2 YNFKEQ. This CDR3 has 17 residues. With 5 bases clipped from V and 6 bases from J, the junction kept 17 bases outside the gene matches. CDR3 amino acids: CASSTQYRGEGLDTQYF. In DNA, the CDR3 is TGTGCCAGCAGCACCCAATACCGGGGGGAGGGCCTGGATACGCAGTATTTT.

J is TRBJ2-6 and V is TRBV4-2; 8 nucleotides agree with TRBD1. Germline V gives CDR1 LGHNA, CDR2 YNFKEQ. J lost 7 bases, V lost 0 bases, and 11 bases had no gene match. This CDR3 spans 18 amino acids. This CDR3 is CASSQDFGTGQKANVLTF. In nucleotides, the CDR3 is TGTGCCAGCAGCCAAGATTTCGGGACAGGACAGAAAGCCAACGTCCTGACTTTC.

The chain couples TRBV7-8 to TRBJ2-7, with 7 bases fitting TRBD2. The trim removed 0 bases at V and 4 bases at J, leaving 12 bases unmatched. Germline CDR1 SGHVS, CDR2 FQNEAQ. The CDR3 covers 17 residues. The CDR3 here is CASSLAVGRDPGYEQYF. CDR3 sequence (DNA): TGTGCCAGCAGCTTAGCGGTAGGGAGGGACCCGGGGTACGAGCAGTACTTC.

This clone was observed a handful of times. Different DNA sequences within this sample yield the same CDR3. The chain recombines TRBV28 with TRBJ1-4; no clear D gene. V was trimmed by 8 bases and J by 0 bases, leaving 7 bases between them. The CDR3 length is 13 residues. Germline V gene lookup returns CDR1 MDHEN and CDR2 SYDVKM. The CDR3 coding sequence is TGTGCCAGCTCCCGAACAACTAATGAAAAACTGTTTTTT. Amino acids: CASSRTTNEKLFF.